This T cell receptor beta chain emerged from a study of T cells in Graves' hyperthyroidism and ophthalmopathy. Study background: Before any treatment, at initial diagnosis, peripheral blood was collected.

Amplified regions were TCR beta CDR3 sequences from RNA transcripts. Using the HTBI primer set, a first-round RT-PCR was run on the TCR CDR3. TCRdb re-derived calls from the multiplex PCR reads in MiXCR, one entry per CDR3 protein. This sample yields about 52,000 distinct CDR3 sequences, of which 48% are seen a single time; just over 9% belongs to the top ten. In this sample, this clonotype is medium-sized (0.01 to 0.1%). This CDR3 comprises 14 residues. CDR1 KGHDR and CDR2 SFDVKD come from the germline V gene. Trimming left V 4 bases short and J 10 bases short, with 13 bases between. The material sequenced was blood. The TCR sequence derives from a woman in her forties or fifties with Graves' ophthalmopathy. V and J are TRBV24-1 and TRBJ1-6; D possibly corresponds to TRBD1 (5 bases). This CDR3 is CATSEGGSRSPLHF. Here the CDR3 DNA reads TGTGCCACCAGTGAGGGGGGATCCCGGTCACCCCTCCACTTT.